A single sample is the source of the 3 T cell receptor beta chains below, sequenced in a study of blood T cells in healthy people across ages. Primed by a sample-barcoded 5' primer and a J-beta primer mix, a second PCR proceeded for about 6 to 11 cycles. MiXCR, run by TCRdb on the 5' RACE reads, gives a single entry per CDR3 protein. The data show more than 1 million distinct CDR3 sequences, under 55% seen once. Sequenced: blood. These receptors all come from a woman aged 55 to 70 in good health.

The J gene is TRBJ2-1, the V gene TRBV29-1; tentative D call: TRBD2 (5 bases). The ends were cut back, 7 bases at V and 3 bases at J, with 16 bases in the middle. The germline gives CDR1 SQVTM, CDR2 ANQGSEA. CDR3 length: 14 amino acids. CDR3 sequence (DNA): TGCAGCGGCCGCTGGCGAGCGGTCTACAATGAGCAGTTCTTC. Protein sequence: CSGRWRAVYNEQFF.

J is TRBJ2-1 and V is TRBV21-1; TRBD1, the D gene given by the table, was not confirmed from the DNA. TRBV21-1 is annotated as a pseudogene. CDR3 length: 13 residues. The CDR3 spells CASSKGGQGEQFF. The CDR3 DNA follows: TGTGCCAGCAGCAAAGGCGGACAGGGAGAGCAGTTCTTC.

This clonotype was seen only a few times. This chain links TRBV6-5 with TRBJ2-3, with D possibly being TRBD2 (5 bases). Germline CDR1 and CDR2: MNHEY and SVGAGI. This CDR3 is 14 amino acids long. The V end lost 5 bases, the J end lost 1 base, and 10 bases lay between the germline ends. CDR3 bases: TGTGCCAGCAGTGTCGAGGAGGGCACAGATACGCAGTATTTT. Translating gives CASSVEEGTDTQYF.